This TCR beta chain was identified in a study of blood T cell repertoires in COVID-19. Study in general: Sites across the United States, Italy and Spain contributed samples from acute and convalescent COVID-19. PBMCs, B-cell-depleted T cells, or T cells provided the cDNA or gDNA that made up the material.

Authors' processing steps: Researchers report that nucleated cell counts were estimated from reference gene primer amplification. The assay was immunoSEQ multiplex PCR, and TCRdb's table has in-frame clones only and misses some. V, J and clone size reflect that table, while D and trimming were determined from the DNA. The sample yields about 80,000 clones, approximately 86% seen once. Germline V gene sequence: CDR1 LNHDA, CDR2 SQIVND (reference sequence). The CDR3 covers 13 residues. V lost 9 bases and J 1 base, leaving 10 bases between the germline ends. This sequence was found in a man aged 70 or older with acute or convalescent COVID-19. V and J are TRBV19 and TRBJ1-3; no reliable D call. Sequenced sample: peripheral blood. In DNA, the CDR3 is TGTGCCAGCGCGGTCTATTCTGGAAACACCATATATTTT. Its protein product is CASAVYSGNTIYF.